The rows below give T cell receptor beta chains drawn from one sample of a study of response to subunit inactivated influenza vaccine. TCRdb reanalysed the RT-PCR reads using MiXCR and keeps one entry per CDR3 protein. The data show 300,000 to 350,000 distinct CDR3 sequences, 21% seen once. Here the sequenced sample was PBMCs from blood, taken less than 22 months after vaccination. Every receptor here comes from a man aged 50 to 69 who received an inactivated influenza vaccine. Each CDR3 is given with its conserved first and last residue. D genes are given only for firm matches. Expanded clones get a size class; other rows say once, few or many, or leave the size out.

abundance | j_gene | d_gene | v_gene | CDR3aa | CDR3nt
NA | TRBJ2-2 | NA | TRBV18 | CASSPVTSPTGELFF | TGTGCCAGCTCACCAGTCACCAGTCCCACCGGGGAGCTGTTTTTT
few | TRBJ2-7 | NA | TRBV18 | CASSRSPRGEQYF | TGTGCCAGCTCACGCTCCCCACGGGGCGAGCAGTACTTC
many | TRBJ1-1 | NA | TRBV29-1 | CSVGHRNTEAFF | TGCAGCGTTGGACATCGAAACACTGAAGCTTTCTTT
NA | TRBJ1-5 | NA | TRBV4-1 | CASSQSGYNQPQHF | TGCGCCAGCAGCCAGTCAGGGTACAATCAGCCCCAGCATTTT
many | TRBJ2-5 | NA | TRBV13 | CASSLFWEETQYF | TGTGCCAGCAGCTTATTCTGGGAAGAGACCCAGTACTTC
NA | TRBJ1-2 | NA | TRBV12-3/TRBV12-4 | CASSPYREGGYTF | TGTGCCAGCAGTCCGTACAGGGAAGGAGGCTACACCTTC
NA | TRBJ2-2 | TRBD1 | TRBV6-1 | CASSQTGRRGTGELFF | TGTGCCAGCAGTCAGACAGGGCGGCGTGGCACCGGGGAGCTGTTTTTT
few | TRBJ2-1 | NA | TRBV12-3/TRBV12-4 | CASRGANEQFF | TGTGCCAGCAGGGGAGCGAATGAGCAGTTCTTC
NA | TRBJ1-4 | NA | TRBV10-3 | CAISDARGEKLFF | TGTGCCATCAGCGATGCCCGGGGTGAAAAACTGTTTTTT
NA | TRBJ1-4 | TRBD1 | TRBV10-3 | CAIGDREGEKLFF | TGTGCCATCGGAGACAGGGAGGGCGAAAAACTGTTTTTT
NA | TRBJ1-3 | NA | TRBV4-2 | CASSQDQSQLGNTIYF | TGTGCCAGCAGCCAAGATCAGTCCCAGCTTGGAAACACCATATATTTT